This T cell receptor (beta chain) emerged from a study of PD-L1 blockade in urothelial cancer. Study-level information: Study patients had been treated with 0 to 3 previous chemotherapy regimens. It was at 3 weeks (second dose) and 6 weeks after treatment start that blood was analyzed. T cells were recovered from blood samples at a median of roughly 150,000. Findings of the study overall: Tumor-associated clones in the blood of durable-benefit patients grew more at 3 weeks.

Produced via immunoSEQ multiplex PCR; TCRdb's table is partial and in-frame only. The sample has 50,000 or so clones; 86% are singletons. This clone was observed a few times. The antigen is not known. A read error may account for a junction end that differs from germline. Per the germline V gene, CDR1 is SEHNR and CDR2 is FQNEAQ (reference sequence). This CDR3 spans 13 amino acids. The rearrangement links TRBV7-9 to TRBJ1-4; 8 bases are a match to TRBD1. The clonotype was recovered from a man between 60 and 75 years old with urothelial cancer. The source material was PBMCs, sampled around atezolizumab (anti-PD-L1) treatment. CDR3 nucleotides: TGTGCCAGCAGCCTTACCCGACAGGGGACCCTTACGTTT. Its protein product is CASSLTRQGTLTF.